The 8 T cell receptor beta chains below were found in one sample sequenced in a study of blood T cell repertoires in COVID-19. Measured with immunoSEQ multiplex PCR; TCRdb has only the in-frame clones, and not every one. The data contain approximately 300,000 clones, 90% of them seen just once; the ten biggest clones take up roughly 6.8%. The specimen was peripheral blood. The receptors derive from a woman aged 25 to 39 with COVID-19, enrolled during active disease.

This clone was detected a few times. The chain employs TRBV6-5 and TRBJ2-7; TRBD2 agrees at 11 bases. V lost 6 bases and J lost 3; bases outside the gene matches: 4. Per the germline V gene, CDR1 is MNHEY and CDR2 is SVGAGI. The CDR3 totals 14 residues. For the CDR3, the DNA is TGTGCCAGCAGACGACTAGCGGGGTACTACGAGCAGTACTTC. Its protein product is CASRRLAGYYEQYF.

CDR3 DNA sequence: TGTGCCAGCAGCCCAATGGGACTAGCGGGATTCTCCTACAATGAGCAGTTCTTC. This encodes CASSPMGLAGFSYNEQFF. V gene TRBV7-2 combines with J gene TRBJ2-1; TRBD2 aligns across 13 bases. J was trimmed by 0 bases and V by 5 bases; bases with no gene match: 7. The CDR3 spans 18 residues. The V gene's germline CDR1 is SGHTA and CDR2 FQGNSA. Together with reference TRBV7-2 and TRBJ2-1, the CDR3 gives the full variable domain: GAGVSQSPSNKVTEKGKDVELRCDPISGHTALYWYRQSLGQGLEFLIYFQGNSAPDKSGLPSDRFSAERTGGSVSTLTIQRTQQEDSAVYLCASSPMGLAGFSYNEQFFGPGTRLTVL.

This chain uses TRBV20-1 with TRBJ1-5; D not certain. The V gene's germline CDR1 is DFQATT and CDR2 SNEGSKA (reference sequence). The CDR3 is made up of 14 amino acids. V was shortened by 3 bases and J by 6 bases, with 15 bases between the two germline ends. CDR3 coding DNA: TGCAGTGCTAGTATGCACCTCTCGGGTCAGCCCCAGCATTTT. Protein: CSASMHLSGQPQHF.

The chain has TRBV6-5 and TRBJ2-6, with a tentative D call TRBD2 (5 bases). The V gene's germline CDR1 is MNHEY and CDR2 SVGAGI. V gave up 6 bases and J gave up 0 bases, with 9 bases separating them. The CDR3 extends over 15 amino acids. In DNA form, the CDR3 reads TGTGCCAGCAGCCTTGGGAGCTCTGGGGCCAACGTCCTGACTTTC. Protein product: CASSLGSSGANVLTF.

The rearrangement links TRBV5-1 to TRBJ2-1; no firm D call. Germline CDR1 is SGHRS and CDR2 is YFSETQ. The V end lost 0 bases, the J end lost 6 bases, and 7 bases lay between the germline ends. The CDR3 is made up of 13 amino acids. CDR3 bases: TGCGCCAGCAGCTTGGGGCCCATCAATGAGCAGTTCTTC. Amino acids: CASSLGPINEQFF.

The rearrangement uses TRBV28 and TRBJ1-1; D is possibly TRBD1 (6 bases). Germline lookup yields CDR1 MDHEN and CDR2 SYDVKM. There are 12 residues in the CDR3. Trimming removed 11 bases at V and 5 bases at J, with 15 bases between. CDR3 nucleotides: TGTGCCGCACAGGGTGGCGGAACTGAAGCTTTCTTT. Its protein product is CAAQGGGTEAFF.

The chain uses TRBV6-5 and TRBJ2-2; D gene uncertain. Germline V CDR1 and CDR2: MNHEY, SVGAGI. Trimming took off 7 bases at V and 6 bases at J, with 9 bases between the two ends. This CDR3 has 12 residues. For the CDR3, the DNA is TGTGCCAGCAACAACGTGGCCGGGGAGCTGTTTTTT. Its protein product is CASNNVAGELFF.

The chain joins TRBV28 to TRBJ1-2, with D perhaps TRBD1 (5 bases). V lost 3 bases to trimming and J lost 4 bases, with 9 bases between them. CDR3 length: 13 residues. Germline values: CDR1 MDHEN, CDR2 SYDVKM. The CDR3 nucleotides are TGTGCCAGCAGTTTGCAGGGTGTCTATGGCTACACCTTC. Protein: CASSLQGVYGYTF.